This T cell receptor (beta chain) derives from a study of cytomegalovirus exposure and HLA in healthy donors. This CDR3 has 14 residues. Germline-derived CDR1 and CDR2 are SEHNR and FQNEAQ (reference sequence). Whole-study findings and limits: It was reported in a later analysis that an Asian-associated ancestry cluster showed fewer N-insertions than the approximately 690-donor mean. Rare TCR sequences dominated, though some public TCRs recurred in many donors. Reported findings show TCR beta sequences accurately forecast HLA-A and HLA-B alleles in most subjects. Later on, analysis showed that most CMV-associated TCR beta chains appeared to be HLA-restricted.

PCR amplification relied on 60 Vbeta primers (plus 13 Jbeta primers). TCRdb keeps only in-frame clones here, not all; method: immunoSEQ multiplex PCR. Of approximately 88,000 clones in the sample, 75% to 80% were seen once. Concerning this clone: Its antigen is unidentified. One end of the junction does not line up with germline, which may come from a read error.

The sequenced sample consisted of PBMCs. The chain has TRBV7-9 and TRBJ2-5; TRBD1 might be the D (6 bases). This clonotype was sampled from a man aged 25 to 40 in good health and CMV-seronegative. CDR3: CSSSLVQGRETQYF. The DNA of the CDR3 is TGTTCCAGCAGCTTAGTACAGGGACGAGAGACCCAGTACTTC. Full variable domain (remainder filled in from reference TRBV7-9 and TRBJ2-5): DTGVSQNPRHKITKRGQNVTFRCDPISEHNRLYWYRQTLGQGPEFLTYFQNEAQLEKSRLLSDRFSAERPKGSFSTLEIQRTEQGDSAMYLCSSSLVQGRETQYFGPGTRLLVL.